Following are 26 T cell receptor beta chains from one sample sequenced in a study of blood T cells in healthy people across ages. Together with a sample-barcoded 5' primer, a J-beta primer mix was included in a second PCR lasting roughly 6 to 12 cycles. TCRdb redid the calling of the 5' RACE reads with MiXCR, one entry per CDR3 protein. The repertoire includes 650,000 to 950,000 distinct CDR3 sequences, more than 40% of them detected once, and about a fifth sits in the top ten. Sequences were obtained from blood. Receptor source: a man in his 60s in good health.

The chain combines TRBV7-6 with TRBJ2-3; 9 bases map to TRBD2. The V gene end was trimmed by 3 bases and the J gene end by 5 bases; junction bases not matched to a gene: 6. Germline CDR1 reads SGHVS; CDR2 reads FNYEAQ. CDR3 length equals 15 residues. CDR3 sequence (DNA): TGTGCCAGCAGCTTGGGGCGGGGGGGCCAAGATACGCAGTATTTT. It is translated as CASSLGRGGQDTQYF.

J is TRBJ1-6 and V is TRBV6-2 or TRBV6-3, with D possibly TRBD1 on 5 matching bases. Trimming stripped 6 bases from V and 0 bases from J, with 12 bases between. The CDR3 extends over 16 amino acids. The germline gives CDR1 MNHEY, CDR2 SVGEGT. The CDR3, as DNA: TGTGCCAGCAGGACTCCAGGGAGCTCCTATAATTCACCCCTCCACTTT. Its translation is CASRTPGSSYNSPLHF.

A few counts support this clonotype. This sequence joins TRBV30 and TRBJ1-6, with D perhaps TRBD1 (5 bases). Germline V gene sequence: CDR1 GTSNPN, CDR2 SVGIG (reference sequence). The CDR3 is 13 amino acids. Trimming stripped 4 bases from V and 8 bases from J, with 12 bases between. The CDR3 loop reads CAWTQGRHSPLHF. DNA for the CDR3: TGTGCCTGGACCCAGGGAAGGCATTCACCCCTCCACTTT.

The chain combines TRBV20-1 with TRBJ2-1; 9 bases align to TRBD2. CDR1 and CDR2 from the germline V gene are DFQATT and SNEGSKA (reference sequence). The CDR3 covers 17 residues. J was trimmed by 0 bases and V by 5 bases; bases with no gene match: 11. CDR3 amino acids: CSARGLAWGSSYNEQFF. DNA of the CDR3: TGCAGTGCTCGCGGACTAGCGTGGGGAAGCTCCTACAATGAGCAGTTCTTC.

This clonotype was observed a handful of times. V is TRBV7-2 and J is TRBJ2-5; 9 bases are shared with TRBD2. Losses at the gene ends were 1 base for V and 8 bases for J; bases not matched to a gene: 2. Per the germline V gene, CDR1 is SGHTA and CDR2 is FQGNSA. The CDR3 has 13 residues. CDR3 region: CASSLGLAGTQYF. In nucleotides, the CDR3 is TGTGCCAGCAGCTTAGGGCTAGCGGGAACCCAGTACTTC.

This clonotype was observed a handful of times. The chain couples TRBV4-3 to TRBJ2-2, with 8 bases aligning to TRBD1. CDR3 length: 15 amino acids. Germline V gives CDR1 LGHNA, CDR2 YSLEER. J was trimmed by 5 bases and V by 6 bases; bases with no gene match: 8. The CDR3 sequence: CASRAGGAATGELFF. CDR3 sequence (DNA): TGCGCCAGCAGGGCAGGGGGCGCGGCTACCGGGGAGCTGTTTTTT.

This chain connects TRBV7-9 to TRBJ1-2, with D unclear. The CDR3 spans 14 residues. The germline V gene encodes CDR1 SEHNR and CDR2 FQNEAQ (reference sequence). Trimming stripped 2 bases from V and 2 bases from J, with 9 bases between. This CDR3 is CASSLSDGNYGYTF. DNA of the CDR3: TGTGCCAGCAGCTTATCGGACGGCAACTATGGCTACACCTTC.

J is TRBJ1-5 and V is TRBV27; TRBD1 might be the D (6 bases). The CDR3 is 15 residues long. The germline V gene encodes CDR1 MNHEY and CDR2 SMNVEV (reference sequence). Trimming stripped 6 bases from V and 1 base from J, with 13 bases between. The CDR3 DNA is TGTGCCAGCAGAGAGACCGGGACAAGCAATCAGCCCCAGCATTTT. Its protein product is CASRETGTSNQPQHF.

This clonotype was seen only a few times. The CDR3 sequence: CASSLLPAPNHEQYF. The CDR3 DNA follows: TGTGCCAGCAGCTTACTCCCAGCCCCCAACCACGAGCAGTACTTC. This chain links TRBV7-9 with TRBJ2-7; no clear D. The CDR3 has 15 residues. V was pared by 2 bases and J by 5 bases, with 16 bases between. Per germline, CDR1 SEHNR and CDR2 FQNEAQ (reference sequence).

This clonotype appeared a few times. This sequence joins TRBV10-3 and TRBJ2-7; 7 bases agree with TRBD1. This CDR3 has 13 residues. Per germline, CDR1 ENHRY and CDR2 SYGVKD. Trimming cost V 10 bases and J 4 bases; bases outside gene matches: 10. Written as DNA, the CDR3 is TGTGCCACCTCCGGGACAGAGATATACGAGCAGTACTTC. This encodes CATSGTEIYEQYF.

This chain uses TRBV2 with TRBJ2-2; 7 bases agree with TRBD1. The CDR3 is made up of 14 amino acids. Germline V gene lookup returns CDR1 SNHLY and CDR2 FYNNEI. Trimming took 3 bases from V and 5 from J; bases not matched to a gene: 3. CDR3 loop: CASSDRTGTGELFF. The CDR3 DNA sequence: TGTGCCAGCAGTGATAGGACAGGTACCGGGGAGCTGTTTTTT.

The CDR3 loop is CSASTGLAAYEQYF. The CDR3 bases are TGCAGTGCTAGCACTGGACTAGCAGCTTACGAGCAGTACTTC. The chain employs TRBV20-1 and TRBJ2-7, with TRBD2 matching over 8 bases. CDR3 size: 14 residues. Germline V gene sequence: CDR1 DFQATT, CDR2 SNEGSKA (reference sequence). Losses at the gene ends were 3 bases for V and 4 bases for J; bases not matched to a gene: 8.

This clonotype was recorded at least ten times. Its ends do not fully match the called genes, so a read error is possible. J is TRBJ2-7 and V is TRBV4-2; TRBD1 matches at 8 bases. There are 16 residues in the CDR3. CDR1 and CDR2 (germline): LGHNA, YNFKEQ. CDR3 DNA: TGTGCCAGCAGTCAAGGAGTCGGACAGGGCGACTACGAGCAGTACTTC. The encoded protein is CASSQGVGQGDYEQYF.

This chain links TRBV27 with TRBJ2-3; tentatively, D is TRBD1 (6 bases). The V gene's germline CDR1 is MNHEY and CDR2 SMNVEV (reference sequence). V was cut by 3 bases and J by 4 bases, with 11 bases left in between. The CDR3 totals 14 residues. CDR3 sequence reads: CASSLNRVADTQYF. Written as DNA, the CDR3 is TGTGCCAGCAGTTTGAACAGGGTGGCAGATACGCAGTATTTT.

This clonotype has just a few counts. The gene calls are TRBV4-3 and TRBJ2-3; 7 bases line up with TRBD2. The CDR3 sequence is 13 residues long. Germline-derived CDR1 and CDR2 are LGHNA and YSLEER. Trimming at V came to 5 bases and at J to 7 bases, leaving 6 bases not matched to a gene. CDR3 protein: CASSTAGGNTQYF. Written as DNA, the CDR3 is TGCGCCAGCAGCACCGCCGGGGGGAATACGCAGTATTTT.

This clonotype showed up just a few times. The chain links TRBV20-1 to TRBJ2-3; D is undetermined. The V and J ends lost 0 bases and 3 bases respectively, with 10 bases between them. The CDR3 is 14 amino acids. CDR1 and CDR2 (germline): DFQATT, SNEGSKA (reference sequence). The CDR3 spells CSARDARFTDTQYF. The CDR3 DNA is TGCAGTGCTAGAGATGCGAGGTTTACAGATACGCAGTATTTT.

This chain uses TRBV15 with TRBJ2-3; D is unresolved. V was pared by 8 bases and J by 3 bases, with 12 bases between. The CDR3 runs 13 residues. Germline assignment: CDR1 LNHNV and CDR2 YYDKDF (reference sequence). The CDR3 protein is CATEIRSTDTQYF. In DNA, the CDR3 is TGTGCCACCGAGATAAGGAGTACAGATACGCAGTATTTT. Supplemented by reference TRBV15 and TRBJ2-3, the full variable domain reads DAMVIQNPRYQVTQFGKPVTLSCSQTLNHNVMYWYQQKSSQAPKLLFHYYDKDFNNEADTPDNFQSRRPNTSFCFLDIRSPGLGDTAMYLCATEIRSTDTQYFGPGTRLTVL.

This clonotype was found a few times. The V and J genes are TRBV6-2 or TRBV6-3 and TRBJ1-1; 8 bases align to TRBD1. This CDR3 comprises 15 residues. V lost 9 bases, J lost 1 base, and 10 bases stayed unmatched. Germline CDR1 reads MNHEY; CDR2 reads SVGEGT. The CDR3 region is CASCRGTGGNTEAFF. The CDR3 bases are TGTGCCAGTTGTCGGGGGACAGGCGGGAACACTGAAGCTTTCTTT.

This chain links TRBV12-5 with TRBJ1-2; D call uncertain. V lost 2 bases to trimming and J lost 2 bases, with 12 bases between them. Germline V gives CDR1 LGHNT, CDR2 FRNRAP. The CDR3 is 15 residues long. CDR3 loop: CASGLSLDGNYGYTF. The CDR3 DNA follows: TGTGCTAGTGGTTTGTCCTTAGATGGGAACTATGGCTACACCTTC.

The chain has TRBV19 and TRBJ2-3; TRBD2 might be the D (6 bases). In germline, CDR1 is LNHDA, CDR2 SQIVND (reference sequence). This CDR3 comprises 16 residues. Trimming left V 3 bases short and J 4 bases short, with 17 bases between. The CDR3 bases are TGTGCCAGTAGTATGCTCGGCACAAGGAGGGCAGATACGCAGTATTTT. Residues: CASSMLGTRRADTQYF.

This clonotype has at least ten counts. This rearrangement joins TRBV12-3 or TRBV12-4 to TRBJ2-7; the match to TRBD1 covers 7 bases. V was pared by 5 bases and J by 0 bases, with 4 bases of the junction left unmatched. This CDR3 is built from 14 residues. The CDR3 nucleotides are TGTGCCAGCAGTCCGGGACAGTCCTCCTACGAGCAGTACTTC. Its protein is CASSPGQSSYEQYF.

In DNA form, the CDR3 reads TGTGCCAGCAGCTTAGCGGGCGGCGCCCGCAGGACCCAGTACTTC. Translated, it gives CASSLAGGARRTQYF. This sequence joins TRBV7-8 and TRBJ2-7; D is ambiguous. The end of the DNA fits TRBJ2-5 better, so the J call may be wrong. The CDR3 is 15 residues long. Looked up from germline, CDR1 is SGHVS and CDR2 is FQNEAQ.

Only one count was recorded for this clonotype. The chain has TRBV7-9 and TRBJ2-7, with D perhaps matching TRBD2 (5 bases). V dropped 1 base and J dropped 10 bases, with 8 bases sitting between them. The CDR3 covers 11 residues. Germline V gene lookup returns CDR1 SEHNR and CDR2 FQNEAQ (reference sequence). CDR3 sequence: CASSLEGVQYF. As DNA, the CDR3 is TGTGCCAGCAGCTTAGAGGGAGTTCAGTACTTC.

For the CDR3, the DNA is TGTGCCATCAGTGAGTCCCTGCCTGAAAACTATGGCTACACCTTC. Translation gives CAISESLPENYGYTF. This rearrangement joins TRBV10-3 to TRBJ1-2; D is unresolved. This CDR3 region has 15 residues. The V gene's germline CDR1 is ENHRY and CDR2 SYGVKD. Trimming took off 0 bases at V and 2 bases at J, with 10 bases between the two ends.

This clonotype was found a few times. The rearrangement joins TRBV4-3 to TRBJ2-1; D possibly corresponds to TRBD2 (6 bases). CDR3 length equals 12 residues. Germline CDR1 reads LGHNA; CDR2 reads YSLEER. V was pared by 1 base and J by 11 bases, with 9 bases between. DNA for the CDR3: TGCGCCAGCAGCCAAGTGGGGGGACAGCAGTTCTTC. It yields the protein CASSQVGGQQFF.

The chain couples TRBV29-1 to TRBJ2-5, with 8 nucleotides matching TRBD2. The germline gives CDR1 SQVTM, CDR2 ANQGSEA. The CDR3 spans 15 residues. V lost 6 bases, J lost 11 bases, and 20 bases stayed unmatched. CDR3 coding DNA: TGCAGCGTCATAAAGACTAGCGCCCTTAACAATGAGCAGTACTTC. This sequence encodes CSVIKTSALNNEQYF.